This T cell receptor beta chain was captured in a study of identical twins. The sample holds many counts of this clonotype. TCRdb analysed the 5' RACE reads with MiXCR anew, one entry per CDR3 protein. The sample gives 500,000 or so distinct CDR3 sequences, 13% to 15% of which show up once; 0.8% to 1% is in the top ten. The trim removed 4 bases at V and 4 bases at J, leaving 2 bases unmatched. The CDR3 has 13 residues. Germline V CDR1 and CDR2: KGHSH, LQKENI. The same data also contributed to another study, on yellow fever vaccine responses in identical twins.

The rearrangement links TRBV18 to TRBJ2-7; 9 nucleotides align to TRBD1. Specimen: CD4+ T cells sorted from blood. This TCR came from a woman under 30 in good health. The CDR3, as DNA: TGTGCCAGCTCACAACAGGGGGCGTACGAGCAGTACTTC. Translation: CASSQQGAYEQYF.